One sample yielded the 10 T cell receptor beta chains listed below, sequenced in a study of cytomegalovirus exposure and HLA in healthy donors. PCR involved 60 Vbeta and 13 Jbeta primers. Clones were read by immunoSEQ multiplex PCR, and TCRdb kept only the in-frame ones, dropping some. The data show fewer than 180,000 clones, less than 85% seen once. The material sequenced was PBMCs. Source of these receptors: a man between 45 and 60 years old in good health and CMV-seropositive.

The genes are TRBV2 and TRBJ2-5, with a tentative D call TRBD2 (6 bases). This CDR3 comprises 15 residues. Germline assignment: CDR1 SNHLY and CDR2 FYNNEI. V dropped 5 bases and J dropped 7 bases, with 20 bases sitting between them. CDR3 loop: CASSLVVAEGGTQYF. The DNA for the CDR3 is TGTGCCAGCAGTTTGGTAGTAGCGGAGGGAGGGACCCAGTACTTC. The full variable domain, its missing parts supplied by reference TRBV2 and TRBJ2-5, is EPEVTQTPSHQVTQMGQEVILRCVPISNHLYFYWYRQILGQKVEFLVSFYNNEISEKSEIFDDQFSVERPDGSNFTLKIRSTKLEDSAMYFCASSLVVAEGGTQYFGPGTRLLVL.

This clone was seen just once. The chain uses TRBV6-4 and TRBJ2-7, with 8 bases fitting TRBD2. The CDR3 contains 11 residues. Germline CDR1 MRHNA, CDR2 SNTAGT. V lost 9 bases, J lost 6 bases, and 4 bases stayed unmatched. Here the CDR3 reads CARRAGGEQYF. CDR3 in DNA: TGTGCCAGACGGGCGGGAGGCGAGCAGTACTTC.

The CDR3 coding sequence is TGTGCCACCGTAGCGGGAGGGCGTGTAGATACGCAGTATTTT. Its translation: CATVAGGRVDTQYF. The chain carries TRBV28 and TRBJ2-3; 11 bases are a match to TRBD2. The CDR3 is 14 amino acids. Trimming took 10 bases from V and 5 from J; bases not matched to a gene: 8. The germline V gene has CDR1 MDHEN and CDR2 SYDVKM.

The V and J genes are TRBV11-3 and TRBJ2-2, with a tentative D call TRBD2 (5 bases). Germline CDR1 is SGHNT and CDR2 is YENEEA. This CDR3 spans 13 amino acids. V was cut by 4 bases and J by 5 bases, with 8 bases left in between. DNA of the CDR3: TGTGCCAGCAGCTCTCGGAGGACCGGGGAGCTGTTTTTT. Translated, it gives CASSSRRTGELFF.

The chain employs TRBV10-2 and TRBJ1-5, with a possible D match to TRBD1 (5 bases). This CDR3 has 14 residues. V shed 3 bases and J shed 7 bases, with 13 bases lying between them. The germline CDR1 and CDR2 sequences are WSHSY and SAAADI. The CDR3 loop is CASSEVQGRQPQHF. In DNA, the CDR3 is TGCGCCAGCAGTGAAGTTCAGGGCAGGCAGCCCCAGCATTTT.

The genes are TRBV7-2 and TRBJ1-2; D gene uncertain. CDR1 is SGHTA and CDR2 is FQGNSA in the germline V gene. V gave up 1 base and J gave up 0 bases, with 6 bases separating them. CDR3 length: 14 amino acids. Here the CDR3 DNA reads TGTGCCAGCAGCTTAGGACACACTAACTATGGCTACACCTTC. As protein: CASSLGHTNYGYTF.

The chain has TRBV11-2 and TRBJ1-5, with a possible D match to TRBD1 (5 bases). The CDR3 runs 15 residues. Trimming removed 5 bases from V and 2 bases from J, with 13 bases in between. Per the germline V gene, CDR1 is SGHAT and CDR2 is FQNNGV. CDR3 residues: CASSVRGGGNQPQHF. As DNA, the CDR3 is TGTGCCAGCAGCGTGAGGGGAGGGGGCAATCAGCCCCAGCATTTT.

The V call is TRBV18, the J call TRBJ2-7; no reliable D call. This CDR3 is built from 16 residues. V lost 2 bases to trimming and J lost 3 bases, with 17 bases between them. Germline V CDR1 and CDR2: KGHSH, LQKENI. The CDR3, as DNA: TGTGCCAGCTCACCAGTCGGTGCGGAGTACGGCTACGAGCAGTACTTC. Translated, it gives CASSPVGAEYGYEQYF.

CDR3 sequence (DNA): TGTGCCAGCAACCGGGACAAGACAGATACGCAGTATTTT. This sequence encodes CASNRDKTDTQYF. The rearrangement links TRBV6-6 to TRBJ2-3; weak D call: TRBD1 (6 bases). This CDR3 comprises 13 residues. V was trimmed by 7 bases and J by 3 bases, leaving 11 bases between them. The germline gives CDR1 MNHNY, CDR2 SVGAGI (reference sequence).

The chain links TRBV2 to TRBJ1-3; possible D gene TRBD1, 5 bases. Germline V gene sequence: CDR1 SNHLY, CDR2 FYNNEI. This CDR3 is built from 15 residues. The V and J ends lost 4 bases and 2 bases respectively, with 12 bases between them. The CDR3 coding sequence is TGTGCCAGCAGTGCCGATCCCAGGGCTGGAAACACCATATATTTT. This translates into CASSADPRAGNTIYF.